The present entry profiles one TCR beta chain with its context. Sequence at one end of the junction differs from germline and may be a read error. Other DNA sequences from this sample encode an identical CDR3 as well. These data come from a study of shared clonotypes between healthy human individuals. Sequencing used immunoSEQ multiplex PCR; TCRdb keeps in-frame clones, though not all of them. The table records 500,000 to 650,000 clones, roughly 79% of them present only once. Germline V gives CDR1 SEHNR, CDR2 FQNEAQ (reference sequence). The CDR3 totals 14 residues. The chain combines TRBV7-9 with TRBJ2-5; D is possibly TRBD1 (6 bases). Source material: PBMCs. This clonotype originated in a woman between 40 and 50 years old in good health. Some clones in this sample may be carry-over from other donors' samples. The CDR3 sequence: CASSLATGQETQYF. In DNA form, the CDR3 reads TGTGCCAGCAGTTTAGCGACAGGACAAGAGACCCAGTACTTC.